This T cell receptor (beta chain) derives from a study of blood T cells in healthy people across ages. Whole-study results and caveats: Older age coincided with a roughly linear decline in TCR beta diversity per million T cells. Donors of long life had a larger count of naive CD4+ cells and greater diversity than aged donors.

It was approximately 10 milliliters of peripheral blood that were drawn from each donor. The authors ran a second PCR of 7 to 11 cycles using a sample-barcoded 5' primer and a J-beta primer mix. Individual samples furnished no less than 2.5 million CDR3-containing paired-end reads apiece. One entry per CDR3 protein results from TCRdb running MiXCR on the 5' RACE reads. The sample shows about 730,000 distinct CDR3 sequences, 35% to 45% of them seen only once. This clonotype was recorded many times. Its target is not known. The CDR3 runs 13 residues. From germline, CDR1 is SQVTM and CDR2 ANQGSEA. The ends were cut back, 6 bases at V and 7 bases at J, with 19 bases in the middle.

Sequencing was performed on blood. The V and J genes are TRBV29-1 and TRBJ2-7, with D perhaps TRBD2 (5 bases). The sequence derives from a woman aged 60 to 75 in good health. The DNA for the CDR3 is TGCAGCGTGCGTACAGCCACTCGCGGGGAGCAGTACTTC. Protein sequence: CSVRTATRGEQYF.